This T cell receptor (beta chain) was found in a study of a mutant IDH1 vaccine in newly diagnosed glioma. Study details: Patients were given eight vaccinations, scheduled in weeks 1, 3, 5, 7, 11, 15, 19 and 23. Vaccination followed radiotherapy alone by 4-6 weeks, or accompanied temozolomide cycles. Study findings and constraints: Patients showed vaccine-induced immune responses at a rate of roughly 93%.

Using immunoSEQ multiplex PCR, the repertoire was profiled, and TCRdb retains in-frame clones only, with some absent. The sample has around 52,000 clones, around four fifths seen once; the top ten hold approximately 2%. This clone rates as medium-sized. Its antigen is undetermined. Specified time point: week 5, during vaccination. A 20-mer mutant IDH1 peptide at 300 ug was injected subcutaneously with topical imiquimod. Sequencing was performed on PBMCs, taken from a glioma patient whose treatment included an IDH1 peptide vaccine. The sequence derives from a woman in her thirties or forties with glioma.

CDR3 nucleotide sequence: TGTGCCAGCAGCCCCCTCACAGGGACTGGAAACACCATATATTTT. It specifies CASSPLTGTGNTIYF. The rearrangement joins TRBV7-9 to TRBJ1-3; D is possibly TRBD1 (6 bases). V was clipped by 5 bases and J by 2 bases, with 13 bases between them. The CDR3 runs 15 residues. CDR1 is SEHNR and CDR2 is FQNEAQ in the germline V gene (reference sequence).